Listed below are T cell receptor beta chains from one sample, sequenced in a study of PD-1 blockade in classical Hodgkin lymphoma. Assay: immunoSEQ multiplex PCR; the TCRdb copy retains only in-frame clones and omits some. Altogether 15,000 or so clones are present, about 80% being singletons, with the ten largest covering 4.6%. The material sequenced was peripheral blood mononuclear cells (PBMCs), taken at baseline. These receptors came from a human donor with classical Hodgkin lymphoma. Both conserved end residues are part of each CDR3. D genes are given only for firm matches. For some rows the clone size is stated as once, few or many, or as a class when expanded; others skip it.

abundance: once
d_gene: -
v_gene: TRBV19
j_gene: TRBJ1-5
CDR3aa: CASSPPQGRGRQPQHF
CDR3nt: TGTGCCAGTAGTCCCCCTCAGGGACGTGGAAGGCAGCCCCAGCATTTT

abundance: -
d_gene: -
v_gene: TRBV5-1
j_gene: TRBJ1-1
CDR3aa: CASSLTGNTEAFF
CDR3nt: TGCGCCAGCAGCCTGACAGGGAACACTGAAGCTTTCTTT

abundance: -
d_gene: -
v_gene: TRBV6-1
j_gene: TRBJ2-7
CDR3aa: CASKAGAFYEQYF
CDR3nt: TGTGCCAGCAAGGCAGGGGCCTTCTACGAGCAGTACTTC

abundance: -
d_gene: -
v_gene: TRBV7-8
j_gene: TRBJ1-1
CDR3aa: CASSLGTNGAGPAFF
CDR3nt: TGTGCCAGCAGCTTAGGGACGAACGGGGCAGGGCCAGCTTTCTTT

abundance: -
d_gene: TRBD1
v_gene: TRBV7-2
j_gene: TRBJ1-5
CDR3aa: CASSPWRGQGQPQHF
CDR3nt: TGTGCCAGCAGCCCATGGAGGGGGCAGGGGCAGCCCCAGCATTTT

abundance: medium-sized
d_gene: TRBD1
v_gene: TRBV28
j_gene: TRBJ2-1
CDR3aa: CASTGTGYRDEQFF
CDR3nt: TGTGCCAGCACTGGGACAGGGTATCGTGATGAGCAGTTCTTC

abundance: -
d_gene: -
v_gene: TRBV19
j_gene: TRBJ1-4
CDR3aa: CASSGRAVGEKLFF
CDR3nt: TGTGCCAGTAGTGGACGGGCCGTTGGTGAAAAACTGTTTTTT

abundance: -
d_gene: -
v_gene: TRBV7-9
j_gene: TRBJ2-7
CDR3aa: CASGMGGPYEQYF
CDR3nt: TGTGCCAGCGGGATGGGGGGTCCCTACGAGCAGTACTTC

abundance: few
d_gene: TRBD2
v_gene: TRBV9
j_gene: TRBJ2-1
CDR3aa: CASSATSGTRNEQFF
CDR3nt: TGTGCCAGCAGCGCAACTAGCGGGACCCGCAATGAGCAGTTCTTC

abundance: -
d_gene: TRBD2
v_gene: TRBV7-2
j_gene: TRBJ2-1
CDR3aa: CASSLATSGGQEQFF
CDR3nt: TGTGCCAGCAGCTTAGCGACTAGCGGGGGGCAGGAGCAGTTCTTC

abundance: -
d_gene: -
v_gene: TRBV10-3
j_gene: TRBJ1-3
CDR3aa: CAIRGAVDGNTIYF
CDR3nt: TGTGCCATCAGGGGGGCCGTGGACGGAAACACCATATATTTT

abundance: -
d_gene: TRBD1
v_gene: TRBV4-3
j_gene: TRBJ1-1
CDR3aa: CASSQEAGTGEPEAFF
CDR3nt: TGCGCCAGCAGCCAAGAGGCAGGGACAGGGGAACCTGAAGCTTTCTTT

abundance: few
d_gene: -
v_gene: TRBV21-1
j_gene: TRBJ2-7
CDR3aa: CASSNRVQQYF
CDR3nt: TGTGCCAGCAGCAACAGGGTTCAGCAGTACTTC

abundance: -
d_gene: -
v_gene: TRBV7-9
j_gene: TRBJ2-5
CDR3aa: CASSRTGVGAQYF
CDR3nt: TGTGCCAGCAGCCGGACTGGCGTTGGCGCCCAGTACTTC

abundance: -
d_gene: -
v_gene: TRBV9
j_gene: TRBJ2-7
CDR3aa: CASSPGNSYEQYF
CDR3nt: TGTGCCAGCAGCCCGGGGAACTCCTACGAGCAGTACTTC

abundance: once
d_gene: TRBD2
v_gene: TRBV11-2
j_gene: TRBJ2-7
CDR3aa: CASSGPGLAREQYF
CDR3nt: TGTGCCAGCAGCGGGCCGGGACTAGCAAGGGAGCAGTACTTC

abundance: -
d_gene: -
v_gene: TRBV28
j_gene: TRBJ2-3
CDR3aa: CASSLGDFSFIDTQYF
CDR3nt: TGTGCCAGCAGTTTGGGGGACTTTAGCTTTATAGATACGCAGTATTTT

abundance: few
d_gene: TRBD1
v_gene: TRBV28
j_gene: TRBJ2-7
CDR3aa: CASSLTGTGTYEQYF
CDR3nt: TGTGCCAGCAGCCTAACCGGGACAGGGACCTACGAGCAGTACTTC

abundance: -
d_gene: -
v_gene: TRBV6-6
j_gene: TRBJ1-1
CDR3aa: CASSYGGDTEAFF
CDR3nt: TGTGCCAGCAGTTACGGGGGGGACACTGAAGCTTTCTTT

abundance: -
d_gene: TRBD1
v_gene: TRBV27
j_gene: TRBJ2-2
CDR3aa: CATKWDRAHTGELFF
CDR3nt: TGTGCCACCAAGTGGGACAGGGCACACACCGGGGAGCTGTTTTTT

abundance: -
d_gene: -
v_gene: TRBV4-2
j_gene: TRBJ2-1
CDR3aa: CASSQDRKGDEQFF
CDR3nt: TGTGCCAGCAGCCAAGATCGGAAGGGGGATGAGCAGTTCTTC

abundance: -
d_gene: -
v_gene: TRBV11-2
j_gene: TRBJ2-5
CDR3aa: CASSSGVVETQYF
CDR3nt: TGTGCCAGCAGCTCCGGGGTTGTAGAGACCCAGTACTTC

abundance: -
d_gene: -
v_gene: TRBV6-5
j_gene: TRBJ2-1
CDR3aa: CASKALAADHEQFF
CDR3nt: TGTGCCAGCAAGGCGTTAGCGGCAGACCATGAGCAGTTCTTC

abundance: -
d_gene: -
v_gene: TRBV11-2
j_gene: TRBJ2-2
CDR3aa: CASSPHYQGTGELFF
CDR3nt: TGTGCCAGCAGCCCCCATTATCAGGGGACCGGGGAGCTGTTTTTT

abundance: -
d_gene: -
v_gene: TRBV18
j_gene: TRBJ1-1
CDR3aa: CASSPIQEEAFF
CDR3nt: TGTGCCAGCTCACCAATCCAGGAAGAAGCTTTCTTT

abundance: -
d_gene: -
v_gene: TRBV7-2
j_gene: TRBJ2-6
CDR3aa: CASSLLILANVLTF
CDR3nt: TGTGCCAGCAGCCTCCTGATCTTGGCCAACGTCCTGACTTTC

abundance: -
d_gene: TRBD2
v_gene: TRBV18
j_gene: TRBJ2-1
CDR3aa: CASSPAAGAAHNEQFF
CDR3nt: TGTGCCAGCTCACCCGCAGCGGGAGCAGCCCACAATGAGCAGTTCTTC

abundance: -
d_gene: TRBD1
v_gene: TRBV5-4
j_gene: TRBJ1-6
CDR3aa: CASSLGQGINSPLHF
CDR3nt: TGTGCCAGCAGCTTGGGACAGGGGATCAATTCACCCCTCCACTTT

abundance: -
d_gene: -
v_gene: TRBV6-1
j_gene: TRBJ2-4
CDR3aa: CASSIGEINIQYF
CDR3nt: TGTGCCAGCAGTATAGGGGAGATAAACATTCAGTACTTC

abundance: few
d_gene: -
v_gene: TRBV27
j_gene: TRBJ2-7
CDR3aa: CASSLKGQSSYEQYF
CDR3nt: TGTGCCAGCAGTTTAAAGGGACAAAGCTCCTACGAGCAGTACTTC

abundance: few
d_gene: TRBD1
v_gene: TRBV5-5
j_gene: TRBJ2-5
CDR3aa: CASSSGTGGQTQYF
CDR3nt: TGTGCCAGCAGCTCCGGGACAGGGGGCCAGACCCAGTACTTC

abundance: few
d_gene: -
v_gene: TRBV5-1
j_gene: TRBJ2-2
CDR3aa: CASSWPDSQELFF
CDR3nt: TGCGCCAGCAGCTGGCCGGACTCCCAAGAGCTGTTTTTT

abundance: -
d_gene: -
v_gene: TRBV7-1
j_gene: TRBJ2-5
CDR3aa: CASSLATKETQYF
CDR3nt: TGTGCCAGCAGCTTAGCCACAAAAGAGACCCAGTACTTC

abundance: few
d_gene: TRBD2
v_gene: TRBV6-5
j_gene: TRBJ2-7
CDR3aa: CASSPAGTTFYEQYF
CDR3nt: TGTGCCAGCAGTCCCGCAGGGACTACATTCTACGAGCAGTACTTC

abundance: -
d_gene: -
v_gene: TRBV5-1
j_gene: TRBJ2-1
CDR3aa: CASTPAGAVGNEQFF
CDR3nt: TGCGCCAGCACCCCTGCGGGTGCAGTTGGGAATGAGCAGTTCTTC

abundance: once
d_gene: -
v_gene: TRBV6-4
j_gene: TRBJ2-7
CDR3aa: CASSDPTGIVTYEQYF
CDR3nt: TGTGCCAGCAGTGACCCTACAGGGATAGTCACCTACGAGCAGTACTTC

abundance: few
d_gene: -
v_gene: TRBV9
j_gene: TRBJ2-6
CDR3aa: CASSPLSSGANVLTF
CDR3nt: TGTGCCAGCAGCCCACTTAGCTCTGGGGCCAACGTCCTGACTTTC

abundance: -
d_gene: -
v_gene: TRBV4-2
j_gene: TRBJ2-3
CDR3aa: CASSRGGSGVGDTQYF
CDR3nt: TGTGCCAGCAGCCGCGGGGGCAGCGGGGTGGGGGATACGCAGTATTTT

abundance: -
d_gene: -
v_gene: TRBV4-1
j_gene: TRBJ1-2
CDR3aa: CASSQEGSYGYTF
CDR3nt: TGCGCCAGCAGCCAAGAAGGGTCCTATGGCTACACCTTC

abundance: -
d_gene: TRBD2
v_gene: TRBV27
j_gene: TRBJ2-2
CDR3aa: CASRHSGPGRLTGNRRGELFF
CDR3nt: TGTGCCAGCAGGCATAGCGGGCCGGGTCGCCTAACAGGAAATCGTCGCGGGGAGCTGTTTTTT

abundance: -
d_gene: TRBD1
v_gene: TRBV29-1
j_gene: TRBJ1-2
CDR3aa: CSVVPTLQGKGGYTF
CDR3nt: TGCAGCGTCGTGCCAACGCTACAGGGGAAGGGAGGCTACACCTTC

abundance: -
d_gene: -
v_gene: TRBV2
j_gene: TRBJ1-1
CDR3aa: CASSEAGAFF
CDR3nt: TGTGCCAGCAGCGAAGCAGGGGCTTTCTTT

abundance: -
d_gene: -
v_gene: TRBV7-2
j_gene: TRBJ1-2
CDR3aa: CASRATGLYGYTF
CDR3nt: TGTGCCAGCAGGGCGACGGGGCTCTATGGCTACACCTTC

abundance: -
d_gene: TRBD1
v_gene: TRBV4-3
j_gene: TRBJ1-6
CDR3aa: CASSQTGGVSYNSPLHF
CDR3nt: TGCGCCAGCAGCCAAACAGGGGGAGTCTCCTATAATTCACCCCTCCACTTT

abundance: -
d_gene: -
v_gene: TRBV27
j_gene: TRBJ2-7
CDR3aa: CASSLQGKGYEQYF
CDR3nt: TGTGCCAGCAGTCTTCAGGGGAAAGGCTACGAGCAGTACTTC

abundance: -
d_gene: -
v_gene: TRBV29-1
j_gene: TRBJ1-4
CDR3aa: CSVILATNEKLFF
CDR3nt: TGCAGCGTTATTCTCGCAACTAATGAAAAACTGTTTTTT

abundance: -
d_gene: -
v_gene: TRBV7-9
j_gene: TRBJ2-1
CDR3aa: CASSLGQTYYNEQFF
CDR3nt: TGTGCCAGCAGCTTGGGGCAGACTTACTACAATGAGCAGTTCTTC

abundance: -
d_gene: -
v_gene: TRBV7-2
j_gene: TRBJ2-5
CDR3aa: CASRLLGAGQETQYF
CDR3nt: TGTGCCAGCCGCTTGCTCGGGGCAGGGCAAGAGACCCAGTACTTC

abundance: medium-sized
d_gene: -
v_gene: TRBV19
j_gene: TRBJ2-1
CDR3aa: CASSIWANYNEQFF
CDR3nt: TGTGCCAGTAGTATCTGGGCAAACTACAATGAGCAGTTCTTC

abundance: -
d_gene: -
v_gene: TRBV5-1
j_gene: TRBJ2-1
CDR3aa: CAGSWTPSKANEQFF
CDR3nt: TGCGCCGGCAGCTGGACACCTTCAAAAGCTAATGAGCAGTTCTTC

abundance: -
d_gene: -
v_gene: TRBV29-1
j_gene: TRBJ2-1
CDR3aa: CSVVPWDEQFF
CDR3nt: TGCAGCGTAGTCCCGTGGGATGAGCAGTTCTTC

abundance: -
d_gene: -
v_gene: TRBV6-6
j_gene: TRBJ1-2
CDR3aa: CASSYEGGYTF
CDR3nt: TGTGCCAGCAGTTATGAGGGGGGCTACACCTTC

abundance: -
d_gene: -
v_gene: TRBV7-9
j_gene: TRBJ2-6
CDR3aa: CASSLLQTTDVLTF
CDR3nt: TGTGCCAGCAGCTTACTGCAGACTACCGACGTCCTGACTTTC

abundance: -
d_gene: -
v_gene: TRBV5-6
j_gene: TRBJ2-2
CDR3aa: CASSSGNTGELFF
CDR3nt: TGTGCCAGCAGCTCAGGGAACACCGGGGAGCTGTTTTTT

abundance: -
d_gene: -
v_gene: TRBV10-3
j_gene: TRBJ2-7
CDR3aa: CAISDTSYEQYF
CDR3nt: TGTGCCATCAGTGATACGTCCTACGAGCAGTACTTC

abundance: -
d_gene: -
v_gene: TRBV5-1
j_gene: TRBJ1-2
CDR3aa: CASSLEGVYGYTF
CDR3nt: TGCGCCAGCAGCTTGGAAGGGGTCTATGGCTACACCTTC

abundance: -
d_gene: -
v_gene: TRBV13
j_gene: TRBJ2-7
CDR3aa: CASTGGGAYEQYF
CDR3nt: TGTGCCAGCACCGGGGGTGGGGCCTACGAGCAGTACTTC

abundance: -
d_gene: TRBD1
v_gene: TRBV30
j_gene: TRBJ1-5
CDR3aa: CAWDRQGTEPQHF
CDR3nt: TGTGCCTGGGACCGACAGGGAACGGAGCCCCAGCATTTT

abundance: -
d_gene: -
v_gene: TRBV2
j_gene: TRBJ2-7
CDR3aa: CASSQGYEQYF
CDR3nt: TGTGCCAGCAGTCAGGGGTACGAGCAGTACTTC